This T cell receptor beta chain was captured by sequencing in a study of sequential checkpoint blockade in melanoma. Data came from immunoSEQ multiplex PCR; TCRdb stores just in-frame clones and leaves some out. Of 7,500 to 8,500 clones in the sample, around 64% are singletons; the top ten hold about 50%. CDR3 length: 14 amino acids. Per germline, CDR1 SNHLY and CDR2 FYNNEI. Trimming left V 7 bases short and J 0 bases short, with 12 bases between. Treatment in this sample: randomized to nivolumab then ipilimumab (arm A) or the reverse (arm B). PBMC sorting kept live CD3+CD8+ cells without CD19 or CD56.

The starting material was CD8+ T cells sorted from blood (inferred from file names), obtained from a patient given nivolumab and ipilimumab in sequence. V gene TRBV2 combines with J gene TRBJ1-1; D is ambiguous. The sequence was collected from a human patient with melanoma. Some clones in this sample may be carry-over from other donors' samples. The CDR3 is CASKKAQMNTEAFF. Written as DNA, the CDR3 is TGTGCCAGCAAAAAGGCACAGATGAACACTGAAGCTTTCTTT.